The 23 T cell receptor beta chains reported below all come from one sample, sequenced in a study of Ad26.COV2.S vaccination and SARS-CoV-2 variants. Treatment of the sample: around 19 received Ad26.COV2.S at low or high dose, single or two shots; roughly five received placebo; per-sample allocation not given. Vaccine and placebo recipients were sampled on day 63 after the first injection. Measured with immunoSEQ multiplex PCR; TCRdb has only the in-frame clones, and not every one. There are about 410,000 clones in the sample; around 85% occur only once, and 3.5% lies in the top ten. This material consisted of peripheral blood, taken in a trial of Ad26.COV2.S vaccine versus placebo. All receptors come from a person aged 18-60 years who received the Ad26.COV2.S COVID-19 vaccine or a placebo.

This clone was detected only once. The chain is built from TRBV10-2 and TRBJ2-7; D call uncertain. Trimming removed 4 bases at V and 2 bases at J, with 9 bases between. The germline V gene encodes CDR1 WSHSY and CDR2 SAAADI. This CDR3 spans 13 amino acids. For the CDR3, the DNA is TGCGCCAGCAGTGCCACGCCCACCTACGAGCAGTACTTC. It translates to CASSATPTYEQYF.

The rearrangement uses TRBV9 and TRBJ2-5; the D gene could be TRBD1 or TRBD2 (7 bases each). The CDR3 covers 14 residues. Germline CDR1 SGDLS, CDR2 YYNGEE. Trimming cost V 3 bases and J 4 bases, with 13 bases left between them. Written as DNA, the CDR3 is TGTGCCAGCAGCGCCACAGGGGAGGGAGAGACCCAGTACTTC. This gives the protein CASSATGEGETQYF.

The chain uses TRBV7-6 and TRBJ1-2; 9 bases line up with TRBD1. V gave up 1 base and J gave up 4 bases; unmatched junction bases: 4. Looked up from germline, CDR1 is SGHVS and CDR2 is FNYEAQ. The CDR3 is 15 residues long. The CDR3: CASSLGGQGGYGYTF. CDR3 nucleotides: TGTGCCAGCAGCTTAGGGGGACAGGGTGGCTATGGCTACACCTTC. Variable domain in full (rest from reference TRBV7-6 and TRBJ1-2): GAGVSQSPRYKVTKRGQDVALRCDPISGHVSLYWYRQALGQGPEFLTYFNYEAQQDKSGLPNDRFSAERPEGSISTLTIQRTEQRDSAMYRCASSLGGQGGYGYTFGSGTRLTVV.

This chain connects TRBV9 to TRBJ1-6; TRBD1 matches at 7 bases. The germline CDR1 and CDR2 sequences are SGDLS and YYNGEE. With V trimmed by 4 bases and J by 0 bases, 4 bases remained unmatched. This CDR3 spans 16 amino acids. Written as DNA, the CDR3 is TGTGCCAGCAGCATGACAGGGAGCTCCTATAATTCACCCCTCCACTTT. Translated: CASSMTGSSYNSPLHF.

The gene calls are TRBV11-3 and TRBJ2-3; D gene ambiguous. Germline V gene sequence: CDR1 SGHNT, CDR2 YENEEA. The V end lost 0 bases, the J end lost 5 bases, and 6 bases lay between the germline ends. CDR3 length: 13 residues. DNA of the CDR3: TGTGCCAGCAGCTTAGATCCCGAAGATACGCAGTATTTT. Residues: CASSLDPEDTQYF.

V usage is TRBV7-9 and J usage is TRBJ1-3; 7 bases are shared with TRBD1. The CDR3 has 15 amino acids. CDR1 SEHNR and CDR2 FQNEAQ come from the germline V gene (reference sequence). V shed 5 bases, J shed 0 bases, and the junction held 4 bases outside the gene matches. CDR3 nucleotide sequence: TGTGCCAGCAGCCGCAGGGGGATCTCTGGAAACACCATATATTTT. This encodes CASSRRGISGNTIYF.

The rearrangement links TRBV7-2 to TRBJ1-1, with unresolved D. The CDR3 loop spans 13 amino acids. V was pared by 6 bases and J by 4 bases, with 12 bases between. Germline V gene data show CDR1 as SGHTA and CDR2 as FQGNSA. The CDR3 coding sequence is TGTGCCAGCAGGCCCGCCGGGAGCACTGAAGCTTTCTTT. Translated, it gives CASRPAGSTEAFF.

V gene TRBV11-2 combines with J gene TRBJ2-7, with a weak D call TRBD1 (5 bases). Germline CDR1 reads SGHAT; CDR2 reads FQNNGV. Trimming removed 1 base from V and 3 bases from J, with 13 bases in between. The length of the CDR3 is 15 residues. The CDR3 reads CASSLVAGYVYEQYF. For the CDR3, the DNA is TGTGCCAGCAGCTTAGTGGCAGGGTACGTCTACGAGCAGTACTTC.

This clone has only a few counts. The chain couples TRBV5-4 to TRBJ2-5, with 7 bases aligning to TRBD1. V gave up 2 bases and J gave up 5 bases; unmatched junction bases: 3. The germline V gene has CDR1 SGHNT and CDR2 YYREEE (reference sequence). This CDR3 comprises 13 residues. CDR3 coding DNA: TGTGCCAGCAGCTTAGGGGGCCCGGAGACCCAGTACTTC. It yields the protein CASSLGGPETQYF.

V usage is TRBV24-1 and J usage is TRBJ1-2; D not resolved. From germline, CDR1 is KGHDR and CDR2 SFDVKD. Trimming shortened V by 4 bases and J by 1 base, and 9 bases separated the two germline ends. CDR3 length equals 14 residues. In DNA form, the CDR3 reads TGTGCCACCAGTGACCGGGCGGGTAACTATGGCTACACCTTC. Protein product: CATSDRAGNYGYTF.

The chain links TRBV4-1 to TRBJ2-2; 9 bases align to TRBD1. The CDR3 covers 16 residues. Germline V gene lookup returns CDR1 MGHRA and CDR2 YSYEKL. V gave up 2 bases and J gave up 5 bases; unmatched junction bases: 6. CDR3 region: CASSQLSGTGTGELFF. CDR3 in DNA: TGCGCCAGCAGCCAACTCTCCGGGACAGGGACCGGGGAGCTGTTTTTT.

This clone was recorded once. The chain couples TRBV6-1 to TRBJ1-6; D is unresolved. The CDR3 length is 14 residues. Trimming removed 1 base from V and 1 base from J, with 2 bases in between. Germline V CDR1 and CDR2: MNHNS, SASEGT. The CDR3 here is CASSEVSYNSPLHF. DNA for the CDR3: TGTGCCAGCAGTGAAGTATCCTATAATTCACCCCTCCACTTT.

V usage is TRBV5-5 and J usage is TRBJ1-4; 8 nucleotides agree with TRBD1. The length of the CDR3 is 16 residues. Germline-derived CDR1 and CDR2 are SGHKS and YYEKEE (reference sequence). With V trimmed by 3 bases and J by 7 bases, 11 bases remained unmatched. The CDR3 loop reads CASSYGDRGVSEKLFF. The CDR3 region has the DNA TGTGCCAGCAGCTATGGAGACAGGGGCGTTAGTGAAAAACTGTTTTTT. The complete variable domain, with remaining parts taken from reference TRBV5-5 and TRBJ1-4, reads DAGVTQSPTHLIKTRGQQVTLRCSPISGHKSVSWYQQVLGQGPQFIFQYYEKEERGRGNFPDRFSARQFPNYSSELNVNALLLGDSALYLCASSYGDRGVSEKLFFGSGTQLSVL.

The CDR3 protein is CASSEISPLYGYTF. Here the CDR3 DNA reads TGTGCCAGCAGTGAAATTAGTCCGCTCTATGGCTACACCTTC. The rearrangement uses TRBV6-1 and TRBJ1-2; D unclear. The germline CDR1 and CDR2 sequences are MNHNS and SASEGT. Trimming took off 2 bases at V and 4 bases at J, with 11 bases between the two ends. The CDR3 is 14 amino acids.

The gene calls are TRBV4-1 and TRBJ1-2, with 7 bases aligning to TRBD1. Germline CDR1 reads MGHRA; CDR2 reads YSYEKL. The CDR3 is 18 amino acids. Germline trimming cut 1 base from V and 3 bases from J; bases unmatched to any gene: 14. The CDR3 coding sequence is TGCGCCAGCAGCCAAGTGGAAGGGACCGGGACAGACTACTATGGCTACACCTTC. This gives the protein CASSQVEGTGTDYYGYTF.

The V gene is TRBV4-2, the J gene TRBJ2-1, with 10 bases fitting TRBD2. J lost 7 bases, V lost 1 base, and 4 bases had no gene match. CDR3 size: 15 residues. Germline values: CDR1 LGHNA, CDR2 YNFKEQ. The CDR3 sequence: CASSQVAGGPNEQFF. CDR3 bases: TGTGCCAGCAGCCAAGTAGCGGGGGGTCCAAATGAGCAGTTCTTC.

This clone was seen repeatedly, ten times or more. The chain is built from TRBV19 and TRBJ1-5; D perhaps matches TRBD1 (6 bases). V was shortened by 11 bases and J by 8 bases, with 19 bases between the two germline ends. The CDR3 sequence is 13 residues long. Germline lookup yields CDR1 LNHDA and CDR2 SQIVND (reference sequence). The CDR3 reads CASKGGGREPQHF. The CDR3 coding sequence is TGTGCCTCCAAGGGGGGGGGCCGGGAGCCCCAGCATTTT.

The chain joins TRBV19 to TRBJ1-2; TRBD1 matches 8 bases. The CDR3 extends over 14 amino acids. Looked up from germline, CDR1 is LNHDA and CDR2 is SQIVND (reference sequence). V lost 7 bases, J lost 0 bases, and 4 bases stayed unmatched. Written as DNA, the CDR3 is TGTGCCAGTAATGACAGGGGCTCTAACTATGGCTACACCTTC. Amino acid sequence: CASNDRGSNYGYTF.

This chain links TRBV3-1 (or the pseudogene TRBV3-2) with TRBJ1-4; a possible D gene is TRBD1 (6 bases). V gave up 6 bases and J gave up 7 bases, with 21 bases separating them. CDR3 size: 16 residues. Germline assignment: CDR1 LGHDT and CDR2 YNNKEL (reference sequence). The CDR3 loop is CASRSGDLRTGEKLFF. In nucleotides, the CDR3 is TGTGCCAGCAGGTCAGGGGACCTGCGTACGGGTGAAAAACTGTTTTTT.

The chain joins TRBV6-2 or TRBV6-3 to TRBJ2-5; 10 bases are shared with TRBD2. Germline lookup yields CDR1 MNHEY and CDR2 SVGEGT. This CDR3 is 15 amino acids long. J lost 5 bases, V lost 2 bases, and 5 bases had no gene match. The CDR3 protein is CASSYLLTSGETQYF. The CDR3 coding sequence is TGTGCCAGCAGTTACCTCCTGACTAGCGGGGAGACCCAGTACTTC.

The chain combines TRBV4-3 with TRBJ2-3; TRBD2 matches at 11 bases. The V gene's germline CDR1 is LGHNA and CDR2 YSLEER. The CDR3 totals 17 residues. Germline trimming cut 1 base from V and 7 bases from J; bases unmatched to any gene: 10. As DNA, the CDR3 is TGCGCCAGCAGCCAAGGACTAGCGGGGACCTCTGGCAATACGCAGTATTTT. Its protein is CASSQGLAGTSGNTQYF.

Details on this clone: In the same sample, other DNA sequences code for this CDR3. Here the CDR3 DNA reads TGCGCCAGCAGCGCGACAGGAGGGGGCTATGGCTACACCTTC. As protein: CASSATGGGYGYTF. V and J are TRBV5-1 and TRBJ1-2; TRBD1 might be the D (6 bases). CDR1 SGHRS and CDR2 YFSETQ come from the germline V gene. The CDR3 extends over 14 amino acids. V lost 4 bases to trimming and J lost 4 bases, with 14 bases between them.

This chain uses TRBV7-9 with TRBJ2-7; the match to TRBD1 covers 8 bases. The V segment lost 4 bases and the J segment 0 bases; nucleotides outside the gene matches: 8. Germline V CDR1 and CDR2: SEHNR, FQNEAQ (reference sequence). The CDR3 extends over 16 amino acids. The CDR3 DNA is TGTGCCAGCAGCTCACCCCGGGACAGGAGCTCCTACGAGCAGTACTTC. Translation gives CASSSPRDRSSYEQYF.